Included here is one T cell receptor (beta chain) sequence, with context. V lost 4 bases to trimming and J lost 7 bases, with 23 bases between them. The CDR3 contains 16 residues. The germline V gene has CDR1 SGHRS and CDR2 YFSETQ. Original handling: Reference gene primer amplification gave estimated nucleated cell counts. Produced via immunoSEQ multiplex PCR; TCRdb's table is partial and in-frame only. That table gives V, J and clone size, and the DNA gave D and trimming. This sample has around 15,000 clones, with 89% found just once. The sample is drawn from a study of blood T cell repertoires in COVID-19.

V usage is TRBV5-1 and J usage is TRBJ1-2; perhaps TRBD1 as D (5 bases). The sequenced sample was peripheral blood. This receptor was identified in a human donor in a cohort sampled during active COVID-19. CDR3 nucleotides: TGCGCCAGCAGCCCCGAAACCGGGCCCCAGGGCTCTGGCTACACCTTC. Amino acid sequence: CASSPETGPQGSGYTF.